This T cell receptor (beta chain) appears in the sequencing data of a study of T cells after posttransplantation cyclophosphamide. This clone is a singleton in its sample. There are 15 residues in the CDR3. Trimming removed 0 bases at V and 6 bases at J, with 11 bases between. CDR1 is LGHNA and CDR2 is YSLEER in the germline V gene. The method was immunoSEQ multiplex PCR; TCRdb's version includes in-frame clones alone and lacks a portion of them. The table includes under 75,000 clones, just over 90% detected once. The clonotype was recovered from a woman aged 25-40 years in good health and a related stem cell transplant donor. Source material: PBMCs. The chain carries TRBV4-3 and TRBJ2-2; D is possibly TRBD2 (5 bases). As DNA, the CDR3 is TGCGCCAGCAGCCAAGATAGGGCTAGCTCCGGGGAGCTGTTTTTT. Its protein product is CASSQDRASSGELFF.